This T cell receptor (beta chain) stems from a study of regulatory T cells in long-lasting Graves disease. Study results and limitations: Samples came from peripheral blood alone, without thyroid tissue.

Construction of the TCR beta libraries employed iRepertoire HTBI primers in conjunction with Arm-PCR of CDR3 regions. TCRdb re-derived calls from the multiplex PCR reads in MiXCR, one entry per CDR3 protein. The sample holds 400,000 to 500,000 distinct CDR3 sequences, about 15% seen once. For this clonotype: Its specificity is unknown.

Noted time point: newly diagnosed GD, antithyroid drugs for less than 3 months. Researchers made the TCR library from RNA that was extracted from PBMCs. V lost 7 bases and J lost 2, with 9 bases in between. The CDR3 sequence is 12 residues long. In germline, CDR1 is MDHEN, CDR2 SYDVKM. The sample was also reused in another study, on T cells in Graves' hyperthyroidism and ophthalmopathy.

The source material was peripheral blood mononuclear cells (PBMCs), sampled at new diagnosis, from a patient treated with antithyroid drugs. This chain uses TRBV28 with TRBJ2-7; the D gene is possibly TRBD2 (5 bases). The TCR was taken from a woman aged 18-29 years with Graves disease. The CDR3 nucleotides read TGTGCCAGCACCGAGGGCCCCTACGAGCAGTACTTC. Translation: CASTEGPYEQYF.